The clone carrying this TCR beta chain was detected ten times or more. This record belongs to a study of T cells in Graves' hyperthyroidism and ophthalmopathy. V was cut by 3 bases and J by 4 bases, with 9 bases left in between. The CDR3 extends over 13 amino acids. Germline CDR1 is DFQATT and CDR2 is SNEGSKA (reference sequence). Amplified regions were TCR beta CDR3 sequences from RNA transcripts. The HTBI set primed first-round TCR CDR3 RT-PCR. From the multiplex PCR reads, TCRdb called clonotypes with MiXCR, one entry per CDR3 protein. The data show about 560,000 distinct CDR3 sequences, approximately 15% seen once.

This TCR came from a woman aged 18-29 years with Graves' hyperthyroidism. The chain has TRBV20-1 and TRBJ2-2; perhaps TRBD1 as D (5 bases). Sequenced sample: blood. CDR3 sequence (DNA): TGCAGTGCTAGTTTGGGGCTCACCGGGGAGCTGTTTTTT. Its translation is CSASLGLTGELFF.